The sequence of this T cell receptor (beta chain) was determined in a study of blood T cell repertoires in COVID-19. This clone was recorded only once. In the original workflow: Estimation of nucleated cell counts relied on the amplification of reference gene primers. The repertoire was sequenced with immunoSEQ multiplex PCR; TCRdb's copy has only in-frame clones and lacks some. V and J calls and clone size come straight from that table; D and trimming were deduced from the DNA. The profile shows tens of thousands of clones, roughly 83% of them singletons. CDR3 length: 14 amino acids. CDR1 and CDR2 from the germline V gene are SGDLS and YYNGEE. Losses at the gene ends were 2 bases for V and 5 bases for J; bases not matched to a gene: 6.

Source material: peripheral blood. The chain couples TRBV9 to TRBJ1-1; 7 positions agree with TRBD1. The receptor's source is a man aged 45-65 years with acute or convalescent COVID-19. The CDR3 here is CASSVWDRGTEAFF. The CDR3 nucleotides read TGTGCCAGCAGCGTGTGGGACAGAGGAACTGAAGCTTTCTTT.